What follows are 29 T cell receptor beta chains derived from one specimen sequenced in a study of T cells in localized non-small cell lung cancer. Only in-frame clones appear in the TCRdb table, and some are missing; sequencing was by immunoSEQ multiplex PCR. The sample has tens of thousands of clones; about four fifths are singletons. Sample: PBMCs, taken before any cancer treatment. The receptors come from a woman aged 35-75 years with stage II squamous cell lung carcinoma.

This clone has only one observation. The CDR3 region is CASSPLAGGGDTQYF. The CDR3 DNA sequence: TGTGCCAGCAGTCCTCTAGCGGGCGGGGGAGATACGCAGTATTTT. This rearrangement joins TRBV6-4 to TRBJ2-3; 8 bases align to TRBD2. Losses at the gene ends were 5 bases for V and 5 bases for J; bases not matched to a gene: 9. This CDR3 comprises 15 residues. CDR1 is MRHNA, CDR2 SNTAGT, per germline.

The genes are TRBV28 and TRBJ1-5; no firm D call. The CDR3 sequence is 13 residues long. Germline V gene data show CDR1 as MDHEN and CDR2 as SYDVKM. Trimming left V 7 bases short and J 3 bases short, with 10 bases between. The CDR3 sequence: CASKADNNQPQHF. The CDR3 coding sequence is TGTGCCAGCAAGGCGGATAACAATCAGCCCCAGCATTTT.

This chain links TRBV15 with TRBJ2-3; 10 bases map to TRBD2. The ends lost 5 bases at V and 4 bases at J; junction bases unmatched: 9. The CDR3 has 16 residues. The germline V gene has CDR1 LNHNV and CDR2 YYDKDF (reference sequence). CDR3 DNA: TGTGCCACCAGCCCTAGACTAGCGGGTCTGTCAGATACGCAGTATTTT. Residues: CATSPRLAGLSDTQYF. Based on the CDR3 plus reference TRBV15 and TRBJ2-3, the full variable domain is DAMVIQNPRYQVTQFGKPVTLSCSQTLNHNVMYWYQQKSSQAPKLLFHYYDKDFNNEADTPDNFQSRRPNTSFCFLDIRSPGLGDTAMYLCATSPRLAGLSDTQYFGPGTRLTVL.

The V call is TRBV28, the J call TRBJ2-1; 10 bases are shared with TRBD1. Trimming took 4 bases from V and 0 from J; bases not matched to a gene: 9. This CDR3 has 18 amino acids. Germline CDR1 reads MDHEN; CDR2 reads SYDVKM. The CDR3 protein is CASSYPRDRGYSYNEQFF. As DNA, the CDR3 is TGTGCCAGCAGTTACCCCCGGGACAGGGGTTACTCCTACAATGAGCAGTTCTTC.

The V and J genes are TRBV6-1 and TRBJ2-2, with TRBD1 identical over 8 bases. This CDR3 region has 14 residues. Germline lookup yields CDR1 MNHNS and CDR2 SASEGT. The trim removed 7 bases at V and 3 bases at J, leaving 4 bases unmatched. CDR3 sequence reads: CASKKQGDTGELFF. CDR3 in DNA: TGTGCCAGCAAAAAACAGGGGGACACCGGGGAGCTGTTTTTT.

This clone is a singleton in its sample. The chain combines TRBV19 with TRBJ2-2, with D perhaps TRBD1 or TRBD2 (5 bases each). The CDR3 is made up of 16 amino acids. Germline loops: CDR1 LNHDA, CDR2 SQIVND (reference sequence). Trimming took off 3 bases at V and 4 bases at J, with 15 bases between the two ends. DNA of the CDR3: TGTGCCAGTAGTATTGCAGGGAGAATTATCACCGGGGAGCTGTTTTTT. Translating it yields CASSIAGRIITGELFF.

This sequence joins TRBV5-8 and TRBJ1-2; D may be TRBD1 (5 bases). V gave up 5 bases and J gave up 0 bases, with 11 bases separating them. The CDR3 consists of 14 residues. The germline V gene has CDR1 SGHTS and CDR2 YDEGEE. CDR3 residues: CASSSGGANYGYTF. As DNA, the CDR3 is TGTGCCAGCAGTTCCGGAGGGGCTAACTATGGCTACACCTTC.

V usage is TRBV28 and J usage is TRBJ1-2; D ambiguous. This CDR3 is 11 amino acids long. Trimming shortened V by 7 bases and J by 2 bases, and 5 bases separated the two germline ends. Per germline, CDR1 MDHEN and CDR2 SYDVKM. Here the CDR3 reads CASTGNYGYTF. The CDR3 DNA sequence: TGTGCCAGCACGGGAAACTATGGCTACACCTTC.

The rearrangement joins TRBV19 to TRBJ2-3; D is possibly TRBD1 or TRBD2 (5 bases each). The germline CDR1 and CDR2 sequences are LNHDA and SQIVND (reference sequence). The CDR3 loop spans 13 amino acids. V lost 7 bases and J 0 bases, leaving 8 bases between the germline ends. The CDR3 sequence is CASNGGSTDTQYF. CDR3 DNA sequence: TGTGCCAGTAATGGGGGAAGCACAGATACGCAGTATTTT.

This clone has at least ten counts. The chain joins TRBV7-9 to TRBJ2-1; D gene ambiguous. The CDR3 totals 16 residues. Trimming shortened V by 5 bases and J by 8 bases, and 22 bases separated the two germline ends. Per the germline V gene, CDR1 is SEHNR and CDR2 is FQNEAQ (reference sequence). The CDR3, as DNA: TGTGCCAGCAGCCCCCCGTTCCGGGTGTCAGTATATGAGCAGTTCTTC. It is translated as CASSPPFRVSVYEQFF.

The chain links TRBV7-2 to TRBJ2-3; TRBD1 or TRBD2 may be the D gene (5 bases each). CDR3 size: 16 residues. Between the trimmed V and J ends, which lost 2 bases and 1 base, there was a span of 13 bases. Germline V CDR1 and CDR2: SGHTA, FQGNSA. The CDR3 bases are TGTGCCAGCAGCTTAACGGGGCACGGACGCACAGATACGCAGTATTTT. Protein: CASSLTGHGRTDTQYF. The variable domain in full, completed from reference TRBV7-2 and TRBJ2-3, reads GAGVSQSPSNKVTEKGKDVELRCDPISGHTALYWYRQSLGQGLEFLIYFQGNSAPDKSGLPSDRFSAERTGGSVSTLTIQRTQQEDSAVYLCASSLTGHGRTDTQYFGPGTRLTVL.

This chain joins TRBV5-6 and TRBJ1-2; maybe TRBD1 (5 bases). The germline CDR1 and CDR2 sequences are SGHDT and YYEEEE. V gave up 4 bases and J gave up 2 bases, with 15 bases separating them. The CDR3 has 15 amino acids. CDR3 nucleotide sequence: TGTGCCAGCAGCAGGGGCACTCCAAGGAACTATGGCTACACCTTC. Protein: CASSRGTPRNYGYTF.

The genes are TRBV6-5 and TRBJ2-2, with D uncertain. Germline V lookup: CDR1 MNHEY, CDR2 SVGAGI. Trimming removed 7 bases from V and 5 bases from J, with 14 bases in between. The CDR3 extends over 14 amino acids. CDR3 in amino acids: CASTPSQSTGELFF. The CDR3 DNA is TGTGCCAGCACCCCCTCCCAGTCAACCGGGGAGCTGTTTTTT.

This chain connects TRBV5-4 to TRBJ2-4, with 10 bases aligning to TRBD1. Germline CDR1 and CDR2: SGHNT and YYREEE (reference sequence). The CDR3 consists of 17 residues. V trimming: 0 bases; J trimming: 1 base; junction bases outside the gene matches: 4. CDR3 residues: CASSLVGQGFAKNIQYF. As DNA, the CDR3 is TGTGCCAGCAGCTTGGTGGGACAGGGGTTTGCCAAAAACATTCAGTACTTC.

This sequence joins TRBV11-1 and TRBJ1-3; D gene unclear. Germline values: CDR1 SGHAT, CDR2 FQDESV (reference sequence). CDR3 length: 16 amino acids. Trimming stripped 5 bases from V and 0 bases from J, with 14 bases between. The CDR3: CASSQYQEISGNTIYF. The CDR3, as DNA: TGTGCCAGCAGCCAGTATCAGGAAATCTCTGGAAACACCATATATTTT. The whole variable domain, remainder taken from reference TRBV11-1 and TRBJ1-3, is EAEVAQSPRYKITEKSQAVAFWCDPISGHATLYWYRQILGQGPELLVQFQDESVVDDSQLPKDRFSAERLKGVDSTLKIQPAELGDSAMYLCASSQYQEISGNTIYFGEGSWLTVV.

This clone has just a few counts. The chain recombines TRBV7-2 with TRBJ2-4; 9 positions agree with TRBD1. Germline CDR1 and CDR2: SGHTA and FQGNSA. With 5 bases clipped from V and 5 bases from J, the junction kept 1 base outside the gene matches. The CDR3 is 13 residues long. Here the CDR3 reads CASSRDRENIQYF. DNA of the CDR3: TGTGCCAGCAGCCGGGACAGGGAAAACATTCAGTACTTC.

The CDR3 DNA reads TGTGCCAGCTCCCGGACTGGTGGTGGGGCCAACGTCCTGACTTTC. Protein: CASSRTGGGANVLTF. V gene TRBV18 combines with J gene TRBJ2-6, with TRBD2 as a possible D gene (5 bases). This CDR3 has 15 residues. V shed 6 bases and J shed 3 bases, with 12 bases lying between them. Germline V gene data show CDR1 as KGHSH and CDR2 as LQKENI.

The chain is built from TRBV9 and TRBJ2-2; D not resolved. The CDR3 has 16 amino acids. Trimming stripped 0 bases from V and 7 bases from J, with 16 bases between. Germline V gives CDR1 SGDLS, CDR2 YYNGEE. The CDR3 bases are TGTGCCAGCAGCGTAGGCCCCCGCCCAGGTAACGGGGAGCTGTTTTTT. Its protein is CASSVGPRPGNGELFF.

The chain is built from TRBV7-2 and TRBJ2-7, with TRBD1 as a possible D gene (5 bases). The CDR3 contains 14 residues. Germline CDR1 is SGHTA and CDR2 is FQGNSA. The germline V and J ends were trimmed by 3 bases and 3 bases, with 12 bases remaining between them. The CDR3 here is CASSFSPDIYEQYF. The CDR3, as DNA: TGTGCCAGCAGCTTTTCCCCGGACATCTACGAGCAGTACTTC. The full variable domain, in which reference TRBV7-2 and TRBJ2-7 provide the parts outside the CDR3, is GAGVSQSPSNKVTEKGKDVELRCDPISGHTALYWYRQSLGQGLEFLIYFQGNSAPDKSGLPSDRFSAERTGGSVSTLTIQRTQQEDSAVYLCASSFSPDIYEQYFGPGTRLTVT.

The chain couples TRBV4-3 to TRBJ2-1, with D possibly being TRBD1 or TRBD2 (5 bases each). Per the germline V gene, CDR1 is LGHNA and CDR2 is YSLEER. V was clipped by 0 bases and J by 3 bases, with 12 bases between them. CDR3 length: 16 amino acids. The CDR3 sequence is CASSQDSRGGYNEQFF. In DNA form, the CDR3 reads TGCGCCAGCAGCCAAGATTCGAGGGGCGGCTACAATGAGCAGTTCTTC.

The chain couples TRBV4-3 to TRBJ2-1, with 15 bases identical to TRBD2. V lost 1 base and J lost 5; bases outside the gene matches: 3. This CDR3 spans 17 amino acids. CDR1 is LGHNA and CDR2 is YSLEER in the germline V gene. CDR3 sequence reads: CASSQGTSGRAHNEQFF. CDR3 DNA sequence: TGCGCCAGCAGCCAAGGGACTAGCGGGAGGGCCCACAATGAGCAGTTCTTC.

The chain couples TRBV7-8 to TRBJ2-5, with no clear D. Germline lookup yields CDR1 SGHVS and CDR2 FQNEAQ. The germline V and J ends were trimmed by 5 bases and 0 bases, with 13 bases remaining between them. This CDR3 has 15 residues. The CDR3 DNA reads TGTGCCAGCAGCCCGTCGGTCCCTTACCAAGAGACCCAGTACTTC. Its translation: CASSPSVPYQETQYF.

This chain uses TRBV19 with TRBJ2-6, with TRBD1 matching over 7 bases. The CDR3 consists of 17 residues. Germline V CDR1 and CDR2: LNHDA, SQIVND (reference sequence). The junction had 8 bases not matched to a gene; V was cut back by 4 bases and J by 2 bases. The CDR3 is CASSTRQGRPGANVLTF. Written as DNA, the CDR3 is TGTGCCAGTAGTACACGACAGGGCAGACCTGGGGCCAACGTCCTGACTTTC.

V is TRBV19 and J is TRBJ2-2; D not certain. This CDR3 has 13 residues. Germline CDR1 LNHDA, CDR2 SQIVND (reference sequence). V shed 5 bases and J shed 7 bases, with 11 bases lying between them. Here the CDR3 reads CASSYGRNGELFF. The CDR3 DNA reads TGTGCCAGTAGTTACGGACGAAACGGGGAGCTGTTTTTT.

The rearrangement uses TRBV18 and TRBJ2-3, with D perhaps matching TRBD2 (5 bases). Trimming stripped 1 base from V and 2 bases from J, with 10 bases between. CDR1 and CDR2 (germline): KGHSH, LQKENI. CDR3 length: 15 residues. The CDR3 nucleotides read TGTGCCAGCTCACCACGAGGACTTTTCACAGATACGCAGTATTTT. Protein: CASSPRGLFTDTQYF. Full variable domain (outside the CDR3, taken from reference TRBV18 and TRBJ2-3): NAGVMQNPRHLVRRRGQEARLRCSPMKGHSHVYWYRQLPEEGLKFMVYLQKENIIDESGMPKERFSAEFPKEGPSILRIQQVVRGDSAAYFCASSPRGLFTDTQYFGPGTRLTVL.

The count of this clone is one. This chain uses TRBV7-2 with TRBJ2-7; D perhaps matches TRBD1 (6 bases). V lost 5 bases and J lost 5, with 13 bases in between. The CDR3 runs to 13 residues. Germline V gene lookup returns CDR1 SGHTA and CDR2 FQGNSA. In DNA form, the CDR3 reads TGTGCCAGCAGCGAAGACAGGTTCAACGAGCAGTACGTC. It specifies CASSEDRFNEQYV.

V is TRBV9 and J is TRBJ2-2, with 12 positions matching TRBD2. Germline CDR1 reads SGDLS; CDR2 reads YYNGEE. With 3 bases clipped from V and 4 bases from J, the junction kept 7 bases outside the gene matches. The CDR3 runs 17 residues. CDR3 nucleotide sequence: TGTGCCAGCAGCGGACGAGGACTAGCGGGGCCCACCGGGGAGCTGTTTTTT. Its translation: CASSGRGLAGPTGELFF.

The chain combines TRBV7-2 with TRBJ2-3; D ambiguous. The V gene lost 5 bases and the J gene lost 6 bases, with 9 bases spanning the gap. This CDR3 is built from 12 residues. Germline V gene sequence: CDR1 SGHTA, CDR2 FQGNSA. CDR3 DNA sequence: TGTGCCAGCAGCGAGCAAACGGATACGCAGTATTTT. Encoded protein: CASSEQTDTQYF.

The rearrangement joins TRBV14 to TRBJ2-5, with D possibly being TRBD1 (6 bases). CDR1 SGHDN and CDR2 FVKESK come from the germline V gene. Trimming shortened V by 2 bases and J by 5 bases, and 9 bases separated the two germline ends. This CDR3 is built from 13 residues. The CDR3 DNA sequence: TGTGCCAGCAGCCAACCAGGGGCGGAGACCCAGTACTTC. Amino acid sequence: CASSQPGAETQYF.